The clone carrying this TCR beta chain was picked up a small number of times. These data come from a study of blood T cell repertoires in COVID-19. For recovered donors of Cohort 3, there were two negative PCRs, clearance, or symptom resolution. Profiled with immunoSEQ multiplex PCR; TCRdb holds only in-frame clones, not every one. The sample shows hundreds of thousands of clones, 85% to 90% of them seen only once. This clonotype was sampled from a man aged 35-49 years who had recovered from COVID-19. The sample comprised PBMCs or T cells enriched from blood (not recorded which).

DNA for the CDR3: TGTGCCAGCGAATACACAGGGGAGGGCTACACCTTC. Encoded protein: CASEYTGEGYTF. The V gene is TRBV2, the J gene TRBJ1-2; 7 bases fit TRBD1. From germline, CDR1 is SNHLY and CDR2 FYNNEI. After removal of 8 bases from V and 8 bases from J, the junction contained 8 bases not matched to a gene. The CDR3 has 12 amino acids. The variable domain in full, with the rest retrieved from reference TRBV2 and TRBJ1-2, is EPEVTQTPSHQVTQMGQEVILRCVPISNHLYFYWYRQILGQKVEFLVSFYNNEISEKSEIFDDQFSVERPDGSNFTLKIRSTKLEDSAMYFCASEYTGEGYTFGSGTRLTVV.